This T cell receptor (beta chain) was sequenced in a study of blood T cell repertoires in COVID-19. Some clones are missing from TCRdb's copy, which holds only in-frame ones; the method was immunoSEQ multiplex PCR. The table records about 180,000 clones, 82% of them present only once. The V and J ends lost 4 bases and 3 bases, in that order; junction bases with no gene match: 0. The CDR3 covers 11 residues. Looked up from germline, CDR1 is DFQATT and CDR2 is SNEGSKA (reference sequence). This sequence originates from a woman aged 70-85 years with acute or convalescent COVID-19. The V and J genes are TRBV20-1 and TRBJ2-7; TRBD2 matches at 7 bases. The sequenced material came from peripheral blood. DNA for the CDR3: TGCAGTGCTAAGCGGGACTACGAGCAGTACTTC. This translates into CSAKRDYEQYF.